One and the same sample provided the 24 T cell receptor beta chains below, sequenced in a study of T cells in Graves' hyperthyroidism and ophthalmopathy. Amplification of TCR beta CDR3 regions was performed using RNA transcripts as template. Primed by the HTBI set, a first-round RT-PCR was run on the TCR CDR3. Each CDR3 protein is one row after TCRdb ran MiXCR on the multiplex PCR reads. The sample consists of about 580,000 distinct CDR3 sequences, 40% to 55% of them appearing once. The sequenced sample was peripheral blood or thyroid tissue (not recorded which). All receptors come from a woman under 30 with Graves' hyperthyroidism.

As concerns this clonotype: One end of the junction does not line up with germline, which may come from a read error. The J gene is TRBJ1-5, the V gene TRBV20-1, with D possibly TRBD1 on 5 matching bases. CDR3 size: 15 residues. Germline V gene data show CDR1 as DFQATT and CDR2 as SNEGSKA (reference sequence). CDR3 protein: CSAGDSGRRGQSQHF. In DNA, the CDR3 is TGCAGTGCTGGAGATTCGGGGCGGAGGGGTCAGTCCCAGCATTTT.

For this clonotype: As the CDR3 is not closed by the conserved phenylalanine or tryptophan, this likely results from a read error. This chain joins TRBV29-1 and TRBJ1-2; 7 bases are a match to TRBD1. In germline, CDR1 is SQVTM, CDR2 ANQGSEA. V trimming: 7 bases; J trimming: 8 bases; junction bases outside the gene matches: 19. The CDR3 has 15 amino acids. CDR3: CSAGSARTGVEGYTS. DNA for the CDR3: TGCAGCGCCGGTAGTGCTAGAACAGGGGTTGAAGGCTACACCTCC.

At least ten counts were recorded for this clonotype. The DNA of the CDR3 is TGTGCCAGCAGCTTAGTCTGGAACACTGAAGCTTTCTTT. Translated, it gives CASSLVWNTEAFF. V gene TRBV7-2 combines with J gene TRBJ1-1; no clear D. CDR1 is SGHTA, CDR2 FQGNSA, per germline. The CDR3 loop spans 13 amino acids. Trimming left V 1 base short and J 1 base short, with 4 bases between.

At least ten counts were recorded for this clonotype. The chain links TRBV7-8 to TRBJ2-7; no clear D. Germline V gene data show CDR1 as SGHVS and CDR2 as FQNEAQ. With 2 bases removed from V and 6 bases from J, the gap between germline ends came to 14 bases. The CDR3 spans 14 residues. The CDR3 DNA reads TGTGCCAGCAGCTTATCGACCTCATGGTCCGAGCAGTACTTC. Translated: CASSLSTSWSEQYF.

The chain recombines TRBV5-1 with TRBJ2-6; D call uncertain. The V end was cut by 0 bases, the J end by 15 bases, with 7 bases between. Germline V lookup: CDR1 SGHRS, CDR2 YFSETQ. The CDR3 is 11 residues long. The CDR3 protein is CASSLGEDLTF. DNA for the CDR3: TGCGCCAGCAGCTTGGGAGAGGACCTGACTTTC.

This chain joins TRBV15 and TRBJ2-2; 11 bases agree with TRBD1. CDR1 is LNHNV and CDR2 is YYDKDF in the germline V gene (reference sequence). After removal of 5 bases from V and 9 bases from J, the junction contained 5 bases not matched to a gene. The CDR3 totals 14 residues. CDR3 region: CATSYGTGGWELFF. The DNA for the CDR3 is TGTGCCACCAGCTATGGGACAGGGGGGTGGGAGCTGTTTTTT.

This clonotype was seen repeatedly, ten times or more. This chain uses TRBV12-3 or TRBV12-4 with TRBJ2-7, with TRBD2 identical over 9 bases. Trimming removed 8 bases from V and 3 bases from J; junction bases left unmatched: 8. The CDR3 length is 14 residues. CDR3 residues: CASAGASGIYEQYF. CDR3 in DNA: TGTGCCAGCGCGGGGGCTAGCGGGATCTACGAGCAGTACTTC.

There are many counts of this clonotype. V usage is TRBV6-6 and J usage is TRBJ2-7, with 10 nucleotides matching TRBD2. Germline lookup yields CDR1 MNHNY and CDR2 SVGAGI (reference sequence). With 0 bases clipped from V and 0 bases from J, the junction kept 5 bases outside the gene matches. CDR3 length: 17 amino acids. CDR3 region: CASSYSSGRNSSYEQYF. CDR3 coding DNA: TGTGCCAGCAGTTACTCTAGCGGGAGGAACAGCTCCTACGAGCAGTACTTC.

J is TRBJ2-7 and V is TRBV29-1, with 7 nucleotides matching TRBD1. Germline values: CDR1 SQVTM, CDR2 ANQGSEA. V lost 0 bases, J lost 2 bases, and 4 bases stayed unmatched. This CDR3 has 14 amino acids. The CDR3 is CSVEDGTEAYEQYF. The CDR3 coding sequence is TGCAGCGTTGAAGACGGGACAGAGGCCTACGAGCAGTACTTC.

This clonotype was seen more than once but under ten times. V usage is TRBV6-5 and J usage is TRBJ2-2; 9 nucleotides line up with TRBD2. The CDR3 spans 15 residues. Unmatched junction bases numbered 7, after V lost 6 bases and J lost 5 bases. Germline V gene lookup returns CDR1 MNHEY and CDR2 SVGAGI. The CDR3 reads CASRWTSAKTGELFF. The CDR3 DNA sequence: TGTGCCAGCAGGTGGACTAGCGCAAAAACCGGGGAGCTGTTTTTT.

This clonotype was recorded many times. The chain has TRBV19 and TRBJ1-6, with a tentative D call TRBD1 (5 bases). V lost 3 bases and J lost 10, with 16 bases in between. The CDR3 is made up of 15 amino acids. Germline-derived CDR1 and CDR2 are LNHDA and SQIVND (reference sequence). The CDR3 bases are TGTGCCAGTAGTATGGGGGGACGGGAGGGGTCACCCCTCCACTTT. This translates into CASSMGGREGSPLHF.

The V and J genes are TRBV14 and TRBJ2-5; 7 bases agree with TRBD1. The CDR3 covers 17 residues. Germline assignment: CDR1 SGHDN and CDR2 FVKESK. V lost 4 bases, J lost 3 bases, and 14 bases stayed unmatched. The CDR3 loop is CASSPLARTGNEETQYF. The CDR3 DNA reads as TGTGCCAGCAGCCCCTTAGCGAGGACAGGTAACGAAGAGACCCAGTACTTC.

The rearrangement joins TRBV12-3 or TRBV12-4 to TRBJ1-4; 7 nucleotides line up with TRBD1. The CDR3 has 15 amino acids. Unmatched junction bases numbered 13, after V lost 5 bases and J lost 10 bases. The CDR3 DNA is TGTGCCAGCAGTGTCCGACAGGGCTTCTCTGGAAAACTGTTTTTT. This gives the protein CASSVRQGFSGKLFF.

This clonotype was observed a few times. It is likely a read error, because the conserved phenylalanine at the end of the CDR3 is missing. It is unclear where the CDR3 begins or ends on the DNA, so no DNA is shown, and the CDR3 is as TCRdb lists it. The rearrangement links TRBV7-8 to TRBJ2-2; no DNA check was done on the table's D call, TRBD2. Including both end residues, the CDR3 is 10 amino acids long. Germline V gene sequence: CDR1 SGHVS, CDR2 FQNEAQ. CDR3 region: CASSLEGGLA.

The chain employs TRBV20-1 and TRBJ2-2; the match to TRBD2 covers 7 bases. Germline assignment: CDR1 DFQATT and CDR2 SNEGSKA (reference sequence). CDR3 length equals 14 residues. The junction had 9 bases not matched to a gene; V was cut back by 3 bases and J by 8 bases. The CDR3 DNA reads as TGCAGTGCTAGTGCCCTAGCGGCCTCTGGGGAGCTGTTTTTT. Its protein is CSASALAASGELFF.

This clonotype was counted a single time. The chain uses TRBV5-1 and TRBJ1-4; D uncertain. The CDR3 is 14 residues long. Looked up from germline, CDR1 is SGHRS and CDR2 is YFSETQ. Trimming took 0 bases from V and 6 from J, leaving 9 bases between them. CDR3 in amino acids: CASSLGERHEKLFF. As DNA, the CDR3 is TGCGCCAGCAGCTTGGGGGAGCGTCATGAAAAACTGTTTTTT.

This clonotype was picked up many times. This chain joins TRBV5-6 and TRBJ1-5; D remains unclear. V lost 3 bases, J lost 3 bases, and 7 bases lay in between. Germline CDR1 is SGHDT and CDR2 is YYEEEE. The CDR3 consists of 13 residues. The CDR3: CASSYGLNQPQHF. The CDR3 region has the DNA TGTGCCAGCAGCTACGGGCTCAATCAGCCCCAGCATTTT.

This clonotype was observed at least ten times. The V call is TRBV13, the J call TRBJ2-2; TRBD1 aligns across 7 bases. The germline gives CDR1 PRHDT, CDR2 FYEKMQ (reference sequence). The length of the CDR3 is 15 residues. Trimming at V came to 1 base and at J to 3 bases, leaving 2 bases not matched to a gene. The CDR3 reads CASSLAGGHTGELFF. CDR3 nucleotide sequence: TGTGCCAGCAGCTTAGCAGGGGGACACACCGGGGAGCTGTTTTTT.

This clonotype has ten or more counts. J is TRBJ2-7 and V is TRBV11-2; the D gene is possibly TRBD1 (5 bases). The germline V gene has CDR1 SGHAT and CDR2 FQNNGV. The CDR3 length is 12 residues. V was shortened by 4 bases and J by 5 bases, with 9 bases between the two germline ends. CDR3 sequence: CASSSTAHEQYF. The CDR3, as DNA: TGTGCCAGCAGCTCGACAGCTCACGAGCAGTACTTC. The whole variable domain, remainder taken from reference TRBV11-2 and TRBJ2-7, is EAGVAQSPRYKIIEKRQSVAFWCNPISGHATLYWYQQILGQGPKLLIQFQNNGVVDDSQLPKDRFSAERLKGVDSTLKIQPAKLEDSAVYLCASSSTAHEQYFGPGTRLTVT.

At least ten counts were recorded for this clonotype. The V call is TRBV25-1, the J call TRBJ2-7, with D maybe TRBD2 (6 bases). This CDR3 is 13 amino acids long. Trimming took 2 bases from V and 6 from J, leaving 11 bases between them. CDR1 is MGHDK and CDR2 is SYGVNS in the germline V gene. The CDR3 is CASSENEAGEQYF. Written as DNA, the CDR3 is TGTGCCAGCAGTGAAAATGAAGCGGGCGAGCAGTACTTC.

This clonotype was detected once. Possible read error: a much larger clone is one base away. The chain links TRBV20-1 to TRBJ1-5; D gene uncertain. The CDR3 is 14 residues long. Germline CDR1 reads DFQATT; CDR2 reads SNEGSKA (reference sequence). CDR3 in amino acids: CGARDRTGNQPQHF. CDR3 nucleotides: TGCGGTGCTAGAGATAGAACGGGCAATCAGCCCCAGCATTTT.

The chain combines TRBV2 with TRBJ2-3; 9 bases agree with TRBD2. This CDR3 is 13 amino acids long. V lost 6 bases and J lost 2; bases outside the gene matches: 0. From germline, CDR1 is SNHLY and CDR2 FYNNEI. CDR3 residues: CASRGLATDTQYF. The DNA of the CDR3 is TGTGCCAGCAGGGGACTAGCCACAGATACGCAGTATTTT. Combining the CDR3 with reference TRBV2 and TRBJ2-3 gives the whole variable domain EPEVTQTPSHQVTQMGQEVILRCVPISNHLYFYWYRQILGQKVEFLVSFYNNEISEKSEIFDDQFSVERPDGSNFTLKIRSTKLEDSAMYFCASRGLATDTQYFGPGTRLTVL.

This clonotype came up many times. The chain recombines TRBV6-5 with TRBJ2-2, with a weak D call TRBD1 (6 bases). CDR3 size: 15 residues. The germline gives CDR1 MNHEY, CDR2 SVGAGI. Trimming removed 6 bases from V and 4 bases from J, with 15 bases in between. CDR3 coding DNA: TGTGCCAGCAGGCAGGGGACGGGCCTCACCGGGGAGCTGTTTTTT. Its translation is CASRQGTGLTGELFF.

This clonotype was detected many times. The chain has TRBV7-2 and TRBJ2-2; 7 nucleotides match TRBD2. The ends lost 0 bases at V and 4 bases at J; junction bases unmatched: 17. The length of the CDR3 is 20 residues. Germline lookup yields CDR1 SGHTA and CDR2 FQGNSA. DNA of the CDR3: TGTGCCAGCAGCTTAGCGATAGGAGATGAACCGGGACTATTCACCGGGGAGCTGTTTTTT. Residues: CASSLAIGDEPGLFTGELFF.